These T cell receptor beta chains were read from a single sample in a study of blood T cell repertoires in COVID-19. The data were produced by immunoSEQ multiplex PCR, yet TCRdb's version contains in-frame clones alone and is incomplete. The sample lists under 150,000 clones, 70% to 90% occurring once. Sequencing was carried out using peripheral blood. The receptor source for this set is a human donor in a cohort sampled during active COVID-19. CDR3s include the opening cysteine and the closing phenylalanine or tryptophan. The D gene is left open where the match is weak. A row's size may be missing; if present it is once, few, many or a size class.

len | j_gene | d_gene | abundance | v_gene | CDR3aa | CDR3nt
17 | TRBJ2-3 | . | . | TRBV18 | CASSPPVMGRSTDTQYF | TGTGCCAGCTCACCACCGGTGATGGGGAGGTCTACAGATACGCAGTATTTT
16 | TRBJ2-1 | TRBD1 | . | TRBV9 | CASSVAGGSSYNEQFF | TGTGCCAGCAGCGTAGCAGGGGGCAGCTCCTACAATGAGCAGTTCTTC
14 | TRBJ2-4 | TRBD2 | . | TRBV5-1 | CASSISGDKNIQYF | TGCGCCAGCAGCATTAGCGGGGACAAAAACATTCAGTACTTC
15 | TRBJ1-2 | . | . | TRBV5-6 | CASSLAGRGGYGYTF | TGTGCCAGCAGCTTGGCCGGGAGGGGCGGCTATGGCTACACCTTC
13 | TRBJ2-7 | . | . | TRBV23-1 | CASWGHREYEQYF | TGCGCCAGCTGGGGGCATCGCGAGTACGAGCAGTACTTC
14 | TRBJ2-2 | . | . | TRBV10-3 | CAIRSPINTGELFF | TGTGCCATCCGAAGCCCCATTAACACCGGGGAGCTGTTTTTT
11 | TRBJ1-1 | TRBD1 | . | TRBV5-6 | CASSYRDRAFF | TGTGCCAGCAGCTACCGGGACAGGGCTTTCTTT
19 | TRBJ2-3 | TRBD2 | . | TRBV11-2 | CASSLVSRGGGVRTDTQYF | TGTGCCAGCAGCTTGGTGTCTCGCGGGGGGGGCGTGCGCACAGATACGCAGTATTTT
13 | TRBJ1-1 | . | . | TRBV7-9 | CASSSKYSGEAFF | TGTGCCAGCAGCTCCAAATACAGCGGCGAAGCTTTCTTT
15 | TRBJ2-1 | TRBD2 | once | TRBV3-1/TRBV3-2 | CASSQGGGFYNEQFF | TGTGCCAGCAGCCAAGGGGGGGGATTCTACAATGAGCAGTTCTTC
13 | TRBJ1-5 | . | . | TRBV25-1 | CASSSAGHQPQHF | TGTGCCAGCTCCTCGGCAGGGCATCAGCCCCAGCATTTT
14 | TRBJ1-5 | . | many | TRBV5-8 | CASSLTGPNQPQHF | TGTGCCAGCAGCTTGACAGGGCCCAATCAGCCCCAGCATTTT
13 | TRBJ1-6 | . | . | TRBV11-3 | CASSLSGNSPLHF | TGTGCCAGCAGCTTATCAGGCAATTCACCCCTCCACTTT